Shown below are 2 T cell receptor beta chains from a single sample sequenced in a study of Ad26.COV2.S vaccination and SARS-CoV-2 variants. Using immunoSEQ multiplex PCR, the repertoire was profiled, and TCRdb retains in-frame clones only, with some absent. Among fewer than 900,000 clones listed, approximately 88% were seen once. Specified treatment: 15 to 20 received Ad26.COV2.S at low or high dose, single or two shots; about five received placebo; per-sample allocation not given. Specimen acquisition occurred on day 63 following the initial vaccine or placebo injection. The sample in question was peripheral blood, obtained in a trial of Ad26.COV2.S vaccine versus placebo. The receptors here all came from a person aged 18 to 65 who received the Ad26.COV2.S COVID-19 vaccine or a placebo.

The CDR3 DNA sequence: TGTGCCTGGAGTGCAGGGGGTGATCAGCCCCAGCATTTT. The encoded protein is CAWSAGGDQPQHF. The genes are TRBV30 and TRBJ1-5; 7 positions match TRBD1. J was trimmed by 5 bases and V by 1 base; bases with no gene match: 2. Germline values: CDR1 GTSNPN, CDR2 SVGIG (reference sequence). This CDR3 is built from 13 residues.

The chain carries TRBV9 and TRBJ1-1; the match to TRBD1 covers 8 bases. V lost 3 bases and J lost 3; bases outside the gene matches: 7. The CDR3 consists of 15 residues. Germline V gene sequence: CDR1 SGDLS, CDR2 YYNGEE. The CDR3 DNA is TGTGCCAGCAGCGAGACACAGGGGGAGTACACTGAAGCTTTCTTT. Translation: CASSETQGEYTEAFF.